One sample yielded the 19 T cell receptor beta chains listed below, sequenced in a study of monozygotic twins with cystic fibrosis. Data came from immunoSEQ multiplex PCR; TCRdb stores just in-frame clones and leaves some out. The table shows under 20,000 clones, with less than 95% occurring only once. Sequencing input: blood. The receptors were sampled from a girl between 2 and 10 years old with cystic fibrosis.

This chain links TRBV11-2 with TRBJ1-2, with D hard to call. V gave up 0 bases and J gave up 5 bases, with 13 bases separating them. Per germline, CDR1 SGHAT and CDR2 FQNNGV. The CDR3 contains 15 residues. The CDR3: CASSLDLPTLYGYTF. For the CDR3, the DNA is TGTGCCAGCAGCTTAGATCTCCCGACTCTTTATGGCTACACCTTC. Supplemented by reference TRBV11-2 and TRBJ1-2, the full variable domain reads EAGVAQSPRYKIIEKRQSVAFWCNPISGHATLYWYQQILGQGPKLLIQFQNNGVVDDSQLPKDRFSAERLKGVDSTLKIQPAKLEDSAVYLCASSLDLPTLYGYTFGSGTRLTVV.

The chain couples TRBV2 to TRBJ2-1, with 16 bases that match TRBD2. The V segment lost 6 bases and the J segment 2 bases; nucleotides outside the gene matches: 13. The V gene's germline CDR1 is SNHLY and CDR2 FYNNEI. This CDR3 has 20 amino acids. CDR3 sequence reads: CASRAGTSGGARNPYNEQFF. CDR3 bases: TGTGCCAGCAGAGCCGGGACTAGCGGGGGGGCGAGAAACCCCTACAATGAGCAGTTCTTC.

The chain carries TRBV6-4 and TRBJ2-3; 7 bases fit TRBD2. Unmatched junction bases numbered 6, after V lost 4 bases and J lost 2 bases. The CDR3 is made up of 15 amino acids. The germline V gene encodes CDR1 MRHNA and CDR2 SNTAGT. CDR3 bases: TGTGCCAGCAGTGTAAGCGGGGAGATCACAGATACGCAGTATTTT. Translated, it gives CASSVSGEITDTQYF.

The V gene is TRBV28, the J gene TRBJ2-7, with D possibly being TRBD1 or TRBD2 (7 bases each). The CDR3 runs 14 residues. V was pared by 7 bases and J by 4 bases, with 17 bases between. Per the germline V gene, CDR1 is MDHEN and CDR2 is SYDVKM. In DNA, the CDR3 is TGTGCCAGCACCCCGGCAGGGGGAGGGTACGAGCAGTACTTC. As protein: CASTPAGGGYEQYF.

The rearrangement joins TRBV5-5 to TRBJ1-2; a weak D match, TRBD1 (6 bases). V was cut by 1 base and J by 0 bases, with 19 bases left in between. CDR3 length: 18 residues. The germline CDR1 and CDR2 sequences are SGHKS and YYEKEE (reference sequence). CDR3 in amino acids: CASSLRTLDRLSNYGYTF. CDR3 DNA: TGTGCCAGCAGCTTGCGTACTCTCGACAGGCTCTCTAACTATGGCTACACCTTC.

The chain joins TRBV5-6 to TRBJ2-7; TRBD2 agrees at 9 bases. The germline V gene encodes CDR1 SGHDT and CDR2 YYEEEE. The J segment lost 4 bases and the V segment lost 4 bases, leaving 6 bases of the junction unmatched. The CDR3 loop spans 14 amino acids. The CDR3 sequence is CASSSGTSLYEQYF. The CDR3 DNA is TGTGCCAGCAGCAGTGGGACTAGCTTGTACGAGCAGTACTTC.

V usage is TRBV9 and J usage is TRBJ2-7, with D unclear. Trimming took off 0 bases at V and 2 bases at J, with 9 bases between the two ends. Germline-derived CDR1 and CDR2 are SGDLS and YYNGEE. CDR3 length: 14 amino acids. The CDR3 region is CASSVGVVPYEQYF. In DNA, the CDR3 is TGTGCCAGCAGCGTAGGGGTCGTACCCTACGAGCAGTACTTC.

This rearrangement joins TRBV30 to TRBJ1-5; D might be TRBD1 (6 bases). This CDR3 spans 16 amino acids. V was cut by 1 base and J by 2 bases, with 15 bases left in between. From germline, CDR1 is GTSNPN and CDR2 SVGIG (reference sequence). The CDR3 protein is CAWSDLGAIGNQPQHF. The CDR3 DNA sequence: TGTGCCTGGAGTGACCTGGGGGCAATCGGCAATCAGCCCCAGCATTTT.

This clone was detected only a few times. The V call is TRBV4-1, the J call TRBJ1-1; D is perhaps TRBD1 (6 bases). Per germline, CDR1 MGHRA and CDR2 YSYEKL. V gave up 4 bases and J gave up 8 bases, with 14 bases separating them. There are 13 residues in the CDR3. The CDR3 bases are TGCGCCAGCAGCCTTACCCGAGACAGGGAAGCTTTCTTT. Residues: CASSLTRDREAFF.

The chain employs TRBV6-5 and TRBJ1-6; unclear D gene. Germline-derived CDR1 and CDR2 are MNHEY and SVGAGI. The V gene lost 0 bases and the J gene lost 10 bases, with 7 bases spanning the gap. The CDR3 loop spans 13 amino acids. The CDR3 nucleotides read TGTGCCAGCAGTTACTCGGGGAAGTCACCCCTCCACTTT. Translated: CASSYSGKSPLHF.

The V gene is TRBV30, the J gene TRBJ2-1; 9 positions agree with TRBD2. Trimming removed 3 bases from V and 5 bases from J; junction bases left unmatched: 2. The CDR3 extends over 13 amino acids. The V gene's germline CDR1 is GTSNPN and CDR2 SVGIG (reference sequence). CDR3 sequence (DNA): TGTGCCTGGAGGACTAGCGGTAACAATGAGCAGTTCTTC. Translating gives CAWRTSGNNEQFF.

A single count supports this clone. The chain is built from TRBV27 and TRBJ2-7; D gene uncertain. V lost 3 bases, J lost 6 bases, and 21 bases lay in between. Looked up from germline, CDR1 is MNHEY and CDR2 is SMNVEV (reference sequence). The CDR3 has 16 residues. The CDR3 region is CASSFLTADLPLEQYF. In nucleotides, the CDR3 is TGTGCCAGCAGTTTCCTAACGGCTGACCTTCCCCTCGAGCAGTACTTC.

This sequence joins TRBV5-5 and TRBJ1-4; TRBD1 might be the D (5 bases). From germline, CDR1 is SGHKS and CDR2 YYEKEE (reference sequence). The CDR3 sequence is 16 residues long. Deletions cut 2 bases from V and 7 bases from J, with 18 bases between. The CDR3 sequence is CASSLPGTDPGEKLFF. The CDR3 nucleotides are TGTGCCAGCAGCTTACCCGGGACCGACCCGGGTGAAAAACTGTTTTTT. The variable domain in full, with the rest retrieved from reference TRBV5-5 and TRBJ1-4, is DAGVTQSPTHLIKTRGQQVTLRCSPISGHKSVSWYQQVLGQGPQFIFQYYEKEERGRGNFPDRFSARQFPNYSSELNVNALLLGDSALYLCASSLPGTDPGEKLFFGSGTQLSVL.

V is TRBV2 and J is TRBJ1-3; no firm D call. V was clipped by 5 bases and J by 0 bases, with 17 bases between them. The germline CDR1 and CDR2 sequences are SNHLY and FYNNEI. CDR3 size: 17 residues. The CDR3 region has the DNA TGTGCCAGCAGTAAGAGTAGGAGCCCCCTCTCTGGAAACACCATATATTTT. Encoded protein: CASSKSRSPLSGNTIYF.

V gene TRBV6-1 combines with J gene TRBJ2-7; D gene ambiguous. This CDR3 contains 14 residues. Between the trimmed V and J ends, which lost 5 bases and 4 bases, there was a span of 15 bases. Germline V gene lookup returns CDR1 MNHNS and CDR2 SASEGT. The CDR3 DNA is TGTGCCAGCAGTTCCACTATATACTCTTACGAGCAGTACTTC. Translating gives CASSSTIYSYEQYF.

The genes are TRBV14 and TRBJ2-7; D is uncertain. Trimming pared 4 bases from V and 0 bases from J, leaving 1 base between. This CDR3 contains 11 residues. Germline-derived CDR1 and CDR2 are SGHDN and FVKESK. The CDR3, as DNA: TGTGCCAGCAGCCTCTCCTACGAGCAGTACTTC. Protein sequence: CASSLSYEQYF.

The V gene is TRBV5-1, the J gene TRBJ2-3, with 8 bases matching TRBD1. The CDR3 runs 15 residues. Trimming took 2 bases from V and 0 from J; bases not matched to a gene: 2. Germline V lookup: CDR1 SGHRS, CDR2 YFSETQ. The CDR3 is CASSLGQGSTDTQYF. DNA for the CDR3: TGCGCCAGCAGCTTAGGACAGGGAAGCACAGATACGCAGTATTTT.

The chain links TRBV6-1 to TRBJ1-1; D gene ambiguous. Between the trimmed V and J ends, which lost 1 base and 5 bases, there was a span of 11 bases. The length of the CDR3 is 14 residues. Germline V lookup: CDR1 MNHNS, CDR2 SASEGT. For the CDR3, the DNA is TGTGCCAGCAGTGAAGACCAGGAGAGGACTGAAGCTTTCTTT. It is translated as CASSEDQERTEAFF.

This chain links TRBV5-6 with TRBJ1-1, with unresolved D. The V end was cut by 1 base, the J end by 3 bases, with 10 bases between. This CDR3 has 14 amino acids. Germline V lookup: CDR1 SGHDT, CDR2 YYEEEE. CDR3 nucleotides: TGTGCCAGCAGCTTGCAAGGATATGACACTGAAGCTTTCTTT. Its protein is CASSLQGYDTEAFF.